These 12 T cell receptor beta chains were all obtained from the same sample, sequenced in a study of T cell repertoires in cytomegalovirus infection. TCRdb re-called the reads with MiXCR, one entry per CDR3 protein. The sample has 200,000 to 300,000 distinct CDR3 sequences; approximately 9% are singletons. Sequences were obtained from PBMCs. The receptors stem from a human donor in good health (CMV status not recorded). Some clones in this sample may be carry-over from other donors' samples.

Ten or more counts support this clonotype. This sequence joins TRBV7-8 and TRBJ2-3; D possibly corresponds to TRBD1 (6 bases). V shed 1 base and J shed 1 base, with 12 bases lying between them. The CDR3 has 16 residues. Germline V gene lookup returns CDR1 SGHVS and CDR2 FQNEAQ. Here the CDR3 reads CASSLGQGRGTDTQYF. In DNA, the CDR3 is TGTGCCAGCAGCTTAGGGCAGGGGCGAGGCACAGATACGCAGTATTTT.

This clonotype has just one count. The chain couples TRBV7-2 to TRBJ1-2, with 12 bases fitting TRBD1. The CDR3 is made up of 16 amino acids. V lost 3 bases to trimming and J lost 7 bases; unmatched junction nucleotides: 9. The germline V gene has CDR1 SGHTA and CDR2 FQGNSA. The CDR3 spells CASSFQPGQGAPGYTF. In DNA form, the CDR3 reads TGTGCCAGCAGCTTCCAACCGGGACAGGGGGCGCCTGGCTACACCTTC.

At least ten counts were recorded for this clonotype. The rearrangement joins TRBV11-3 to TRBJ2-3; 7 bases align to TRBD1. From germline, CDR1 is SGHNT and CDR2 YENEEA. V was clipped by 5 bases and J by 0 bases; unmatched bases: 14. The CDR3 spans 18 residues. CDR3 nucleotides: TGTGCCAGCAGCCCAGCCTTCCAGAGGACAGGTAGCACAGATACGCAGTATTTT. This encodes CASSPAFQRTGSTDTQYF.

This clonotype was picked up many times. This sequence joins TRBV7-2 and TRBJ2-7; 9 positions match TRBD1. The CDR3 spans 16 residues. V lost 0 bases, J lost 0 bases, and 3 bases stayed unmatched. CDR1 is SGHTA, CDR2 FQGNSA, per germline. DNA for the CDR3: TGTGCCAGCAGCTTAGCTTCGGACAGGGGCTCCTACGAGCAGTACTTC. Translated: CASSLASDRGSYEQYF.

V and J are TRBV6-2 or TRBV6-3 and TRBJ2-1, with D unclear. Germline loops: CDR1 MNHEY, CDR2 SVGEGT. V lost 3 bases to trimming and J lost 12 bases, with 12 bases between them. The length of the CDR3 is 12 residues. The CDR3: CASSYPPAGQFF. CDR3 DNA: TGTGCCAGCAGTTATCCCCCAGCAGGGCAGTTCTTC.

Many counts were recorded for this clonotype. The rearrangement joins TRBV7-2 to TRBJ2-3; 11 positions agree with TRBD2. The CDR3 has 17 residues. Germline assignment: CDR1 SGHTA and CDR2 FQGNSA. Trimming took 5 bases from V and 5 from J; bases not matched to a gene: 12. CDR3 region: CASSLSASGRFQDTQYF. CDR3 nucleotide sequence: TGTGCCAGCAGCCTCTCTGCTAGCGGGAGGTTTCAAGATACGCAGTATTTT.

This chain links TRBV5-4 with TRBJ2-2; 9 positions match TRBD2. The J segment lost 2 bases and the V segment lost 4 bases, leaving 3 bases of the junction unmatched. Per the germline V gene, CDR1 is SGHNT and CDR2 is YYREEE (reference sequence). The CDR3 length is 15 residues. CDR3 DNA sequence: TGTGCCAGCAGCAGGGGACTAGCCAACACCGGGGAGCTGTTTTTT. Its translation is CASSRGLANTGELFF.

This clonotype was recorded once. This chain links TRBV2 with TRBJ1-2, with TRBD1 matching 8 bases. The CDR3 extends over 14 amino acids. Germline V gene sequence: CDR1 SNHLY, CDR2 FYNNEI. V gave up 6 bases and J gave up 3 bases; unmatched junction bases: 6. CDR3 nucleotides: TGTGCCAGCAGCCCCGGGGACAGGTACTATGGCTACACCTTC. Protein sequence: CASSPGDRYYGYTF.

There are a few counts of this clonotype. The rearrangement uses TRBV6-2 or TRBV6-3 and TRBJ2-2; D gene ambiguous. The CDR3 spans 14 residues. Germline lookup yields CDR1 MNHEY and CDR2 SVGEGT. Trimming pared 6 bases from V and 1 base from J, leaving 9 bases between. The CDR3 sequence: CASRQRLNTGELFF. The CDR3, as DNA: TGTGCCAGCAGACAAAGACTGAACACCGGGGAGCTGTTTTTT.

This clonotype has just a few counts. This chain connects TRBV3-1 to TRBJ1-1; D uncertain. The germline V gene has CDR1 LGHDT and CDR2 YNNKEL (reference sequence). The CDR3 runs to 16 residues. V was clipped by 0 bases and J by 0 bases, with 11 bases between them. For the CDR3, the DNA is TGTGCCAGCAGCCAAGATTTCGGGGTTATGAACACTGAAGCTTTCTTT. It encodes CASSQDFGVMNTEAFF.

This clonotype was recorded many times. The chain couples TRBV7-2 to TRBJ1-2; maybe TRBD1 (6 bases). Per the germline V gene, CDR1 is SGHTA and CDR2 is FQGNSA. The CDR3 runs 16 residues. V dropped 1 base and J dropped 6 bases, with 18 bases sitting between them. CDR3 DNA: TGTGCCAGCAGCTTAGAGGCCCGGGACAAATGGGATGGCTACACCTTC. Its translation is CASSLEARDKWDGYTF.

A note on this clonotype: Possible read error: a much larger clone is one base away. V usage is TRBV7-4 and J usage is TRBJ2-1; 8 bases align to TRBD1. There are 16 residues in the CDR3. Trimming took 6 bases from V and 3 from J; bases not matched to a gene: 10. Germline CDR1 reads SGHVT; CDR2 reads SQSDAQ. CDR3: CASSMAGGCDYNEQFF. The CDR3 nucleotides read TGTGCCAGCAGTATGGCAGGGGGCTGTGACTACAATGAGCAGTTCTTC.